The 19 T cell receptor beta chains given below trace back to one sample, sequenced in a study of technical replicates of blood from a handful of donors. Clones were sequenced by immunoSEQ multiplex PCR, and TCRdb holds only the in-frame ones, with some missing. In the table there are roughly 72,000 clones, about nine tenths of which are singletons. Sequences were obtained from T cells isolated from PBMCs. These receptors were collected from a human donor in good health.

The V and J genes are TRBV7-9 and TRBJ2-2; the D is unclear. The CDR3 runs 14 residues. The V end lost 6 bases, the J end lost 1 base, and 9 bases lay between the germline ends. CDR1 SEHNR and CDR2 FQNEAQ come from the germline V gene (reference sequence). CDR3 residues: CASRSSGNTGELFF. The CDR3 DNA reads as TGTGCCAGCAGGAGTTCAGGGAACACCGGGGAGCTGTTTTTT.

The V and J genes are TRBV6-1 and TRBJ2-3; TRBD2 matches 12 bases. J lost 4 bases, V lost 4 bases, and 3 bases had no gene match. This CDR3 comprises 15 residues. Germline V gene sequence: CDR1 MNHNS, CDR2 SASEGT. DNA for the CDR3: TGTGCCAGCAGTGGAGGGACTAGCGGGCCAGATACGCAGTATTTT. Translating it yields CASSGGTSGPDTQYF.

This rearrangement joins TRBV19 to TRBJ2-3; D is perhaps TRBD2 (6 bases). CDR3 length: 15 amino acids. Germline V gene lookup returns CDR1 LNHDA and CDR2 SQIVND (reference sequence). V lost 7 bases and J lost 2, with 16 bases in between. For the CDR3, the DNA is TGTGCCAGTAAAACCCCGGGACTTTACACAGATACGCAGTATTTT. This translates into CASKTPGLYTDTQYF.

The chain carries TRBV6-1 and TRBJ2-2; D gene ambiguous. V was shortened by 6 bases and J by 3 bases, with 8 bases between the two germline ends. The CDR3 extends over 13 amino acids. CDR1 is MNHNS and CDR2 is SASEGT in the germline V gene. Here the CDR3 DNA reads TGTGCCAGCAGCGTGGCCTACACCGGGGAGCTGTTTTTT. It translates to CASSVAYTGELFF.

This sequence joins TRBV7-6 and TRBJ2-7, with D unresolved. Trimming cost V 1 base and J 0 bases, with 10 bases left between them. The CDR3 sequence is 15 residues long. From germline, CDR1 is SGHVS and CDR2 FNYEAQ. CDR3 nucleotide sequence: TGTGCCAGCAGCTTAGGAAGTACGAGCTCCTACGAGCAGTACTTC. Its translation: CASSLGSTSSYEQYF.

The chain couples TRBV11-2 to TRBJ2-1; TRBD2 might be the D (6 bases). The germline V gene has CDR1 SGHAT and CDR2 FQNNGV. This CDR3 has 18 residues. V shed 4 bases and J shed 4 bases, with 23 bases lying between them. The CDR3 loop is CASSSPFSRGLKYNEQFF. In DNA form, the CDR3 reads TGTGCCAGCAGCTCCCCTTTTTCTCGGGGGTTGAAATACAATGAGCAGTTCTTC.

The rearrangement links TRBV9 to TRBJ1-4; D is uncertain. V was trimmed by 0 bases and J by 0 bases, leaving 6 bases between them. The CDR3 consists of 15 residues. Germline CDR1 reads SGDLS; CDR2 reads YYNGEE. The CDR3 loop is CASSVDSATNEKLFF. The CDR3 nucleotides are TGTGCCAGCAGCGTAGATTCGGCAACTAATGAAAAACTGTTTTTT.

V gene TRBV4-1 combines with J gene TRBJ1-2; 8 nucleotides match TRBD1. The CDR3 sequence is 13 residues long. The germline CDR1 and CDR2 sequences are MGHRA and YSYEKL. The V gene end was trimmed by 5 bases and the J gene end by 4 bases; junction bases not matched to a gene: 3. For the CDR3, the DNA is TGCGCCAGCAGCTCAGGACAGGGCTATGGCTACACCTTC. This gives the protein CASSSGQGYGYTF.

The chain carries TRBV7-2 and TRBJ2-7; perhaps TRBD1 as D (5 bases). With 4 bases removed from V and 5 bases from J, the gap between germline ends came to 15 bases. The CDR3 consists of 14 residues. CDR1 is SGHTA and CDR2 is FQGNSA in the germline V gene. In nucleotides, the CDR3 is TGTGCCAGCAGCTGGGGCCCCCCTCGCGACGAGCAGTACTTC. This gives the protein CASSWGPPRDEQYF. Full variable domain (rest looked up from reference TRBV7-2 and TRBJ2-7): GAGVSQSPSNKVTEKGKDVELRCDPISGHTALYWYRQSLGQGLEFLIYFQGNSAPDKSGLPSDRFSAERTGGSVSTLTIQRTQQEDSAVYLCASSWGPPRDEQYFGPGTRLTVT.

The V call is TRBV4-3, the J call TRBJ1-4, with D maybe TRBD1 (6 bases). V dropped 2 bases and J dropped 7 bases, with 14 bases sitting between them. Looked up from germline, CDR1 is LGHNA and CDR2 is YSLEER. This CDR3 is 15 amino acids long. For the CDR3, the DNA is TGCGCCAGCAGCCAACTACAGGGTACGATTGAAAAACTGTTTTTT. It translates to CASSQLQGTIEKLFF.

This rearrangement joins TRBV28 to TRBJ1-2; no clear D gene. Per germline, CDR1 MDHEN and CDR2 SYDVKM. There are 13 residues in the CDR3. Trimming took 3 bases from V and 6 from J, leaving 11 bases between them. CDR3 sequence (DNA): TGTGCCAGCAGTTTCATGGCGGCTGATGGCTACACCTTC. Protein: CASSFMAADGYTF.

This chain joins TRBV19 and TRBJ2-2, with D possibly being TRBD1 (6 bases). Per the germline V gene, CDR1 is LNHDA and CDR2 is SQIVND (reference sequence). There are 16 residues in the CDR3. V was cut by 3 bases and J by 2 bases, with 13 bases left in between. The CDR3 coding sequence is TGTGCCAGTAGTATGGGGACACTTATTAACACCGGGGAGCTGTTTTTT. Its translation: CASSMGTLINTGELFF.

This clone has just one count. The rearrangement links TRBV6-5 to TRBJ2-7, with 9 bases that match TRBD2. Germline V gives CDR1 MNHEY, CDR2 SVGAGI. The CDR3 is made up of 15 amino acids. The V gene end was trimmed by 5 bases and the J gene end by 1 base; junction bases not matched to a gene: 6. For the CDR3, the DNA is TGTGCCAGCAGTCAGGGACTAGCAGGGTCCTACGAGCAGTACTTC. Its translation is CASSQGLAGSYEQYF.

The V gene is TRBV19, the J gene TRBJ1-3; D is uncertain. Germline loops: CDR1 LNHDA, CDR2 SQIVND (reference sequence). The CDR3 has 14 residues. V was pared by 5 bases and J by 2 bases, with 10 bases between. The CDR3 DNA reads TGTGCCAGTAGTTACGGGGTAGCTGGAAACACCATATATTTT. This gives the protein CASSYGVAGNTIYF.

The chain's CDR3 is CSVEGGSTDTQYF. CDR3 bases: TGCAGCGTTGAAGGGGGCTCCACAGATACGCAGTATTTT. The gene calls are TRBV29-1 and TRBJ2-3; perhaps TRBD1 as D (5 bases). The germline V and J ends were trimmed by 1 base and 2 bases, with 7 bases remaining between them. The CDR3 extends over 13 amino acids. The germline gives CDR1 SQVTM, CDR2 ANQGSEA.

This clone was seen a single time. The chain links TRBV30 to TRBJ1-5; no clear D. The germline V and J ends were trimmed by 3 bases and 0 bases, with 6 bases remaining between them. The germline V gene encodes CDR1 GTSNPN and CDR2 SVGIG (reference sequence). The CDR3 length is 13 residues. In nucleotides, the CDR3 is TGTGCCTGGAGCGTAAATAGCAATCAGCCCCAGCATTTT. It encodes CAWSVNSNQPQHF.

The CDR3 spells CAWSHMKADGYTF. DNA for the CDR3: TGTGCCTGGAGTCATATGAAGGCGGATGGCTACACCTTC. The chain uses TRBV30 and TRBJ1-2; D remains unclear. V dropped 2 bases and J dropped 6 bases, with 13 bases sitting between them. Germline V gene data show CDR1 as GTSNPN and CDR2 as SVGIG (reference sequence). This CDR3 has 13 amino acids.

The CDR3 reads CAISESILLNTEAFF. The DNA for the CDR3 is TGTGCCATCAGCGAGAGCATTCTATTGAACACTGAAGCTTTCTTT. This chain joins TRBV10-3 and TRBJ1-1; D is ambiguous. The V end was cut by 6 bases, the J end by 0 bases, with 14 bases between. The CDR3 runs to 15 residues. The germline CDR1 and CDR2 sequences are ENHRY and SYGVKD.

The gene calls are TRBV5-6 and TRBJ1-3, with 12 nucleotides matching TRBD1. Per the germline V gene, CDR1 is SGHDT and CDR2 is YYEEEE. The CDR3 is 18 amino acids. J gave up 4 bases and V 0 bases, and 8 bases lay outside the gene matches. CDR3 loop: CASSLVITGTGGGNTIYF. The CDR3 coding sequence is TGTGCCAGCAGCTTGGTAATAACCGGGACAGGGGGCGGAAACACCATATATTTT. The whole variable domain, filled in from reference TRBV5-6 and TRBJ1-3, reads DAGVTQSPTHLIKTRGQQVTLRCSPKSGHDTVSWYQQALGQGPQFIFQYYEEEERQRGNFPDRFSGHQFPNYSSELNVNALLLGDSALYLCASSLVITGTGGGNTIYFGEGSWLTVV.